What follows are 22 T cell receptor beta chains derived from one specimen sequenced in a study of Tregs in tolerant kidney transplant recipients. Profiling relied on immunoSEQ multiplex PCR, and the TCRdb table lists in-frame clones only, not all of them. The profile shows some 56,000 clones, 91% of them singletons. The nonmyeloablative bone marrow transplants came from related graft donors, with transient mixed chimerism. The sequencing used CD8+ T cells from blood (PBMCs), collected 24 months after the transplant. These receptor sequences come from a human patient who received a combined kidney and bone marrow transplant. Certain T cells may be donor cells from the graft.

V is TRBV7-6 and J is TRBJ2-1; the D gene is possibly TRBD2 (6 bases). Looked up from germline, CDR1 is SGHVS and CDR2 is FNYEAQ. The CDR3 is made up of 13 amino acids. V lost 5 bases and J 9 bases, leaving 14 bases between the germline ends. The CDR3 here is CASSDGGGVEQFF. CDR3 DNA: TGTGCCAGCAGCGACGGAGGCGGGGTTGAGCAGTTCTTC.

The rearrangement uses TRBV27 and TRBJ2-7; 11 positions match TRBD2. Germline trimming cut 5 bases from V and 5 bases from J; bases unmatched to any gene: 14. Germline-derived CDR1 and CDR2 are MNHEY and SMNVEV (reference sequence). The CDR3 covers 17 residues. CDR3 region: CASSTQATSGSFDEQYF. CDR3 bases: TGTGCCAGCAGTACCCAAGCCACTAGCGGGAGTTTCGACGAGCAGTACTTC.

The chain links TRBV9 to TRBJ2-3, with 10 bases that match TRBD2. Germline trimming cut 3 bases from V and 2 bases from J; bases unmatched to any gene: 12. The V gene's germline CDR1 is SGDLS and CDR2 YYNGEE. The CDR3 sequence is 18 residues long. The CDR3 reads CASSGGAHTSGNTDTQYF. The CDR3 DNA reads TGTGCCAGCAGCGGAGGGGCCCATACTAGCGGGAACACAGATACGCAGTATTTT.

This clone appeared a few times. The chain is built from TRBV11-1 and TRBJ2-1, with 8 bases lining up with TRBD1. The CDR3 is made up of 15 amino acids. CDR1 and CDR2 from the germline V gene are SGHAT and FQDESV (reference sequence). J was trimmed by 3 bases and V by 2 bases; bases with no gene match: 3. The CDR3 region has the DNA TGTGCCAGCAGCTTACTTGGACAGGGCTACAATGAGCAGTTCTTC. It is translated as CASSLLGQGYNEQFF.

The J gene is TRBJ2-5, the V gene TRBV5-3, with a weak D call TRBD2 (5 bases). TRBV5-3 qualifies as an ORF whose function is uncertain. The CDR3 is 14 residues long. V was cut by 4 bases and J by 2 bases, with 12 bases left in between. DNA of the CDR3: TGTGCCAGAAGCCCCCCCCCGGGGCAAGAGACCCAGTACTTC. The encoded protein is CARSPPPGQETQYF.

This chain uses TRBV18 with TRBJ2-7; tentatively, D is TRBD1 (6 bases). CDR1 and CDR2 from the germline V gene are KGHSH and LQKENI. Trimming removed 2 bases at V and 0 bases at J, with 11 bases between. This CDR3 has 15 residues. The DNA for the CDR3 is TGTGCCAGCTCACCAGGACAGTCAAGCTCCTACGAGCAGTACTTC. Translation gives CASSPGQSSSYEQYF.

In its sample, this clone was seen once. This chain links TRBV4-3 with TRBJ2-3; the match to TRBD1 covers 9 bases. There are 15 residues in the CDR3. Germline V lookup: CDR1 LGHNA, CDR2 YSLEER. V lost 3 bases to trimming and J lost 3 bases; unmatched junction nucleotides: 4. CDR3 sequence reads: CASSHRDRVTDTQYF. As DNA, the CDR3 is TGCGCCAGCAGCCACCGGGACAGGGTAACAGATACGCAGTATTTT.

The chain combines TRBV7-9 with TRBJ2-2; 7 bases line up with TRBD2. Germline V lookup: CDR1 SEHNR, CDR2 FQNEAQ (reference sequence). V was clipped by 3 bases and J by 0 bases; unmatched bases: 10. CDR3 size: 18 residues. CDR3 sequence (DNA): TGTGCCAGCAGCTTCCCGAGTAGCGGGCCGCCGAACACCGGGGAGCTGTTTTTT. Its translation: CASSFPSSGPPNTGELFF.

The chain uses TRBV5-1 and TRBJ2-1; 8 positions agree with TRBD1. Germline CDR1 reads SGHRS; CDR2 reads YFSETQ. The CDR3 contains 17 residues. V lost 0 bases, J lost 4 bases, and 9 bases stayed unmatched. The CDR3 DNA reads TGCGCCAGCAGCTTGGGATCCAGGGGGCTAATTTACAATGAGCAGTTCTTC. It specifies CASSLGSRGLIYNEQFF.

The chain combines TRBV9 with TRBJ2-3; 14 nucleotides match TRBD2. Trimming removed 4 bases from V and 2 bases from J; junction bases left unmatched: 9. CDR1 is SGDLS and CDR2 is YYNGEE in the germline V gene. There are 18 residues in the CDR3. CDR3 in DNA: TGTGCCAGCAGCACCGCCAGGACTAGCGGGGGGTCCACAGATACGCAGTATTTT. Amino acid sequence: CASSTARTSGGSTDTQYF.

V and J are TRBV7-3 and TRBJ2-3; 12 bases line up with TRBD2. Trimming removed 5 bases from V and 5 bases from J; junction bases left unmatched: 5. This CDR3 spans 15 amino acids. Per the germline V gene, CDR1 is SGHTA and CDR2 is FQGTGA. In nucleotides, the CDR3 is TGTGCCAGCAGCCGACTAGCGGGAGCAAAAGATACGCAGTATTTT. It codes for CASSRLAGAKDTQYF. The entire variable domain, with the rest obtained from reference TRBV7-3 and TRBJ2-3, is as follows: GAGVSQTPSNKVTEKGKYVELRCDPISGHTALYWYRQSLGQGPEFLIYFQGTGAADDSGLPNDRFFAVRPEGSVSTLKIQRTERGDSAVYLCASSRLAGAKDTQYFGPGTRLTVL.

The rearrangement links TRBV5-4 to TRBJ2-7; possibly TRBD2 for D (7 bases). The CDR3 contains 16 residues. Trimming removed 0 bases from V and 8 bases from J, with 21 bases in between. The germline CDR1 and CDR2 sequences are SGHNT and YYREEE (reference sequence). The CDR3 here is CASSLDGGPGLGQQYF. In DNA form, the CDR3 reads TGTGCCAGCAGCTTGGACGGGGGGCCGGGGTTGGGGCAGCAGTACTTC.

The V and J genes are TRBV14 and TRBJ1-1; D is undetermined. Looked up from germline, CDR1 is SGHDN and CDR2 is FVKESK. The V and J ends lost 1 base and 1 base respectively, with 4 bases between them. This CDR3 is 13 amino acids long. The CDR3 sequence is CASSQVGNTEAFF. CDR3 bases: TGTGCCAGCAGCCAAGTCGGGAACACTGAAGCTTTCTTT.

The rearrangement links TRBV5-8 to TRBJ2-7, with D maybe TRBD1 (5 bases). Trimming shortened V by 4 bases and J by 5 bases, and 13 bases separated the two germline ends. Germline lookup yields CDR1 SGHTS and CDR2 YDEGEE. CDR3 size: 13 residues. CDR3 coding DNA: TGTGCCAGCAGCAATCAGGGTTTCCACGAGCAGTACTTC. Translating gives CASSNQGFHEQYF.

This clone was counted a single time. The chain combines TRBV9 with TRBJ2-7, with TRBD2 matching over 10 bases. The CDR3 length is 16 residues. Per the germline V gene, CDR1 is SGDLS and CDR2 is YYNGEE. V trimming: 0 bases; J trimming: 5 bases; junction bases outside the gene matches: 8. DNA for the CDR3: TGTGCCAGCAGCGTAGACGCTAGCGGGAGCCAGGACGAGCAGTACTTC. This encodes CASSVDASGSQDEQYF.

The CDR3 region is CASSVGGGIREQYF. The CDR3 DNA reads TGTGCCAGCAGCGTAGGCGGCGGGATTCGCGAGCAGTACTTC. The rearrangement uses TRBV9 and TRBJ2-7, with D possibly being TRBD2 (6 bases). CDR1 SGDLS and CDR2 YYNGEE come from the germline V gene. V was trimmed by 0 bases and J by 6 bases, leaving 13 bases between them. The CDR3 totals 14 residues.

This clone was seen once. The chain uses TRBV5-6 and TRBJ1-2; D may be TRBD1 (6 bases). This CDR3 contains 12 residues. V dropped 7 bases and J dropped 8 bases, with 15 bases sitting between them. Germline-derived CDR1 and CDR2 are SGHDT and YYEEEE. The CDR3 sequence: CASGRGGQGYTF. The CDR3 coding sequence is TGTGCCAGCGGCCGCGGGGGGCAGGGCTACACCTTC.

This clone was observed a few times. DNA of the CDR3: TGTGCCAGCAGCCCGGGGGGAACCTATGGCTACACCTTC. It codes for CASSPGGTYGYTF. The chain is built from TRBV11-2 and TRBJ1-2, with a weak D call TRBD1 (5 bases). Germline V CDR1 and CDR2: SGHAT, FQNNGV. The CDR3 is 13 residues long. Trimming pared 5 bases from V and 4 bases from J, leaving 11 bases between. Complete variable domain (other parts from reference TRBV11-2 and TRBJ1-2): EAGVAQSPRYKIIEKRQSVAFWCNPISGHATLYWYQQILGQGPKLLIQFQNNGVVDDSQLPKDRFSAERLKGVDSTLKIQPAKLEDSAVYLCASSPGGTYGYTFGSGTRLTVV.

A remark on this clone: A far bigger clonotype differs at one base, so this is likely a read error. The rearrangement uses TRBV7-6 and TRBJ2-1; 7 nucleotides agree with TRBD2. Germline V lookup: CDR1 SGHVS, CDR2 FNYEAQ. CDR3 length: 14 residues. V shed 1 base, J shed 5 bases, and the junction held 2 bases outside the gene matches. The CDR3 protein is CASSLELANNEQFF. In DNA, the CDR3 is TGTGCCAGCAGCTTAGAACTAGCGAACAATGAGCAGTTCTTC.

The sample holds a few counts of this clone. The CDR3 loop reads CASSQDGGGRGDTQYF. Written as DNA, the CDR3 is TGCGCCAGCAGCCAAGACGGGGGGGGGCGGGGAGATACGCAGTATTTT. The chain combines TRBV4-3 with TRBJ2-3; 8 nucleotides match TRBD2. Germline values: CDR1 LGHNA, CDR2 YSLEER. With 0 bases clipped from V and 5 bases from J, the junction kept 7 bases outside the gene matches. The CDR3 contains 16 residues.

This chain connects TRBV7-9 to TRBJ2-1, with 8 bases lining up with TRBD1. Germline lookup yields CDR1 SEHNR and CDR2 FQNEAQ (reference sequence). After removal of 6 bases from V and 4 bases from J, the junction contained 11 bases not matched to a gene. The CDR3 covers 16 residues. In nucleotides, the CDR3 is TGTGCCAGCAGAACTGGACAGGGCCCAAATTACAATGAGCAGTTCTTC. Translating it yields CASRTGQGPNYNEQFF.

This clone was detected only a few times. The V gene is TRBV4-1, the J gene TRBJ1-2; weak D call: TRBD1 (5 bases). Germline values: CDR1 MGHRA, CDR2 YSYEKL. The length of the CDR3 is 12 residues. V was shortened by 4 bases and J by 6 bases, with 9 bases between the two germline ends. CDR3 sequence reads: CASSPQGNGYTF. CDR3 DNA: TGCGCCAGCAGCCCCCAGGGAAATGGCTACACCTTC.